This is a list of T cell receptor beta chains from one sample in a study of T cell responses to AZD1222 COVID-19 vaccine. The repertoire was sequenced with immunoSEQ multiplex PCR; TCRdb's copy has only in-frame clones and lacks some. Among 130,000 or so clones listed, approximately 83% were seen once. Specimen: peripheral blood, collected on day 0 of AZD1222 vaccination. Receptors originate from an adult in good health. Both conserved end residues are part of each CDR3. A D gene is named only where the DNA matches it firmly. Where a row states a size, it is once, few, many or the class of an expanded clone; other rows omit it.

NA	NA	TRBJ1-6	TRBV7-2	TGTGCCAGCAGCCCCGGCGTACTCCAGGGGCCCCTCCACTTT	CASSPGVLQGPLHF
NA	NA	TRBJ2-5	TRBV30	TGTGCCTGGATGGTCGGGGGAGGTGAGACCCAGTACTTC	CAWMVGGGETQYF
NA	NA	TRBJ1-1	TRBV15	TGTGCCACCAGCCTCCCCTCCTTGGGGGGGCGGACCTCGAACACTGAAGCTTTCTTT	CATSLPSLGGRTSNTEAFF
TRBD1	NA	TRBJ1-2	TRBV19	TGTGCCAGTAGTGACAGGGGTAACTATGGCTACACCTTC	CASSDRGNYGYTF
NA	NA	TRBJ1-2	TRBV5-1	TGCGCCAGCAGCTTGGAAGCAGGGCCTGGCTACACCTTC	CASSLEAGPGYTF
NA	NA	TRBJ2-1	TRBV18	TGTGCCAGCTCGACTAGGGGCAATGAGCAGTTCTTC	CASSTRGNEQFF
NA	NA	TRBJ1-1	TRBV9	TGTGCCAGCAGCCCTAACCGAATTGGCACTGAAGCTTTCTTT	CASSPNRIGTEAFF
NA	NA	TRBJ1-4	TRBV4-3	TGCGCCAGCAGCCAAGGGACAGCGGAAACTAATGAAAAACTGTTTTTT	CASSQGTAETNEKLFF
TRBD1	NA	TRBJ1-2	TRBV29-1	TGCAGCGTTAGTACAGGGGGCCTCTTTTCGCTAGGCTACACCTTC	CSVSTGGLFSLGYTF
NA	once	TRBJ1-3	TRBV3-1/TRBV3-2	TGTGCCAGCAGCCAAGCCACCCGTGGGTCTGGAAACACCATATATTTT	CASSQATRGSGNTIYF
NA	once	TRBJ1-2	TRBV19	TGTGCCAGTATTTGGTCCCATGAACCGTCGGGATATGGCTACACCTTC	CASIWSHEPSGYGYTF
NA	NA	TRBJ1-1	TRBV30	TGTGCCGGCAAGGCCCTGGCGGACACTGAAGCTTTCTTT	CAGKALADTEAFF
TRBD1	NA	TRBJ1-2	TRBV6-2/TRBV6-3	TGTGCCAGCAGTTGGACAGGGGGCGGCTACACCTTC	CASSWTGGGYTF
NA	NA	TRBJ1-2	TRBV4-2	TGTGCCAGCAGCCAAGGGGGGAACTATGGCTACACCTTC	CASSQGGNYGYTF
TRBD2	once	TRBJ2-1	TRBV2	TGTGCCGGTACCGGGACTAGCGGGAGGGCCGCTCAGTTCTTC	CAGTGTSGRAAQFF
NA	NA	TRBJ1-1	TRBV6-4	TGTGCCAGCAGTGAAGCAGAGAACACTGAAGCTTTCTTT	CASSEAENTEAFF
NA	NA	TRBJ1-6	TRBV3-1/TRBV3-2	TGTGCCAGCAGCCAAGATCCTAGGCACTATAATTCACCCCTCCACTTT	CASSQDPRHYNSPLHF
NA	NA	TRBJ2-3	TRBV30	TGTGCCTGGCTCCAAACGGGAGACACAGATACGCAGTATTTT	CAWLQTGDTDTQYF
NA	NA	TRBJ2-5	TRBV5-6	TGTGCCAGCAGCACAACGGATACCCAGTACTTC	CASSTTDTQYF
TRBD1	NA	TRBJ1-6	TRBV6-5	TGTGCCAGCAGTTACACAGGGGATGATAATTCACCCCTCCACTTT	CASSYTGDDNSPLHF
TRBD1	NA	TRBJ1-6	TRBV9	TGTGCCAGCAGCGTCTTCTCCGGACAGGGGGCCAATTCACCCCTCCACTTT	CASSVFSGQGANSPLHF
NA	once	TRBJ1-4	TRBV29-1	TGCAGCGCGTACACAGAGAATGAAAAACTGTTTTTT	CSAYTENEKLFF
NA	NA	TRBJ1-1	TRBV19	TGTGCCAGTAGGGTTACAGGTGGAGCAGGAGCTTTCTTT	CASRVTGGAGAFF
TRBD1	once	TRBJ2-5	TRBV30	TGTGCCTGGAGTGGACAGGGCTTAGAGACCCAGTACTTC	CAWSGQGLETQYF
NA	NA	TRBJ2-7	TRBV5-4	TGTGCCAGCAGCCCAAGGGGGGGTACCTACGAGCAGTACTTC	CASSPRGGTYEQYF
TRBD1	NA	TRBJ1-2	TRBV6-2/TRBV6-3	TGTGCCAGCAGTTACCGCCGGGACAGACCGACGGGTTATGGCTACACCTTC	CASSYRRDRPTGYGYTF
TRBD1	few	TRBJ1-6	TRBV3-1/TRBV3-2	TGTGCCAGCAGCCCGCGGACAGGGGGCTCTTCACCCCTCCACTTT	CASSPRTGGSSPLHF
NA	NA	TRBJ1-1	TRBV2	TGTGCCAGCAGTGCAGGACACACTGAAGCTTTCTTT	CASSAGHTEAFF
TRBD1	NA	TRBJ1-1	TRBV28	TGTGCCAGCAGAATTGGACAGGGGGGCACTGAAGCTTTCTTT	CASRIGQGGTEAFF
NA	NA	TRBJ1-5	TRBV28	TGTGCCAGCAGTTTAAATTCTGCAGGGTGGCACCAGCCCCAGCATTTT	CASSLNSAGWHQPQHF
TRBD1	NA	TRBJ2-7	TRBV24-1	TGTGCCACCACATTCAGGGACAGGGCAACCTACGAGCAGTACTTC	CATTFRDRATYEQYF
NA	few	TRBJ1-2	TRBV24-1	TGTGCCACCAGTGAGCAGGGCCCGGCTAACTATGGCTACACCTTC	CATSEQGPANYGYTF